This T cell receptor (beta chain) was observed in a study of shared clonotypes between healthy human individuals. CDR1 is MNHEY and CDR2 is SMNVEV in the germline V gene (reference sequence). Trimming stripped 5 bases from V and 5 bases from J, with 14 bases between. CDR3 length equals 14 residues. The naive CD8 subset, CD45RO-negative cells positively selected for CCR7, excluded terminally differentiated effector memory CD45RA+ cells. Points on this clone: The antigen remains undetermined.

Study-level results: Generation probabilities of non-shared clonotypes were lower (relative to those shared by all four donors). Though the depth was large, rarefaction showed that sorted-subset sequencing was incomplete.

The study ran the assay at deep level. Each subset's genomic DNA was split evenly across several immunoSEQ plates. Repertoires were generated with immunoSEQ multiplex PCR, while TCRdb's copy carries only in-frame clones and drops some. The profile covers around 1.9 million clones, with just under 95% appearing a single time and about 1.7% taken by the ten largest. V gene TRBV27 combines with J gene TRBJ2-3; tentative D call: TRBD1 (6 bases). The source material was naive CD8+ T cells from PBMCs. This clonotype originated in a man aged 18 to 29 in good health. Some clones in this sample may be carry-over from other donors' samples. CDR3 loop: CASSPTRRGDTQYF. DNA of the CDR3: TGTGCCAGCAGTCCAACCCGCAGGGGAGATACGCAGTATTTT.